Reported below is one TCR beta chain. The data were obtained in a study of brain T cells in children with intractable seizures. Time point in this sample: blood from clinic visit 5 months post-surgery; TSC patient then seizure free. TCRdb's copy holds only in-frame clones and misses some; the assay was immunoSEQ multiplex PCR. The sample has about 350,000 clones; over 85% are singletons. Per germline, CDR1 SGHTA and CDR2 FQGTGA. The CDR3 covers 15 residues. V shed 4 bases, J shed 7 bases, and the junction held 6 bases outside the gene matches. This receptor was identified in a boy in the first two years of life with tuberous sclerosis and intractable seizures. The rearrangement uses TRBV7-3 and TRBJ2-2, with TRBD1 matching over 10 bases. Here the sequenced sample was peripheral blood, taken about 5 months after surgery. The CDR3 bases are TGTGCCAGCAGCTCCCCGACAGGGGGCCACGGGGAGCTGTTTTTT. Protein product: CASSSPTGGHGELFF.